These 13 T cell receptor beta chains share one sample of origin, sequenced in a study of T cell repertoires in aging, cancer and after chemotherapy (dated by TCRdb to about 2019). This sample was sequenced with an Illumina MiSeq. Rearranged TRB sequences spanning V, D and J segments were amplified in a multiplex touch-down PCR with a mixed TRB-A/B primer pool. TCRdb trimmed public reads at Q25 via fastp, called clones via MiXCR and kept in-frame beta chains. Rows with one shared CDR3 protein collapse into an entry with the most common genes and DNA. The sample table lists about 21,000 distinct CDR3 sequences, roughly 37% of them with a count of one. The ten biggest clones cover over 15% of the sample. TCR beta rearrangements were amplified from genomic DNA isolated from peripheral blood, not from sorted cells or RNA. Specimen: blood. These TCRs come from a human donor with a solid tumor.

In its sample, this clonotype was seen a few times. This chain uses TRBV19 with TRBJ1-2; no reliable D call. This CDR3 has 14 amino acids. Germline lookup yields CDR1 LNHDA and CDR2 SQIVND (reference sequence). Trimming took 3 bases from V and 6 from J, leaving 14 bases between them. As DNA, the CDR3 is TGTGCCAGTAGTATTAGCACAGTGGGCCATGGCTACACCTTC. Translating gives CASSISTVGHGYTF. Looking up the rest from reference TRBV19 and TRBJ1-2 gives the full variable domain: DGGITQSPKYLFRKEGQNVTLSCEQNLNHDAMYWYRQDPGQGLRLIYYSQIVNDFQKGDIAEGYSVSREKKESFPLTVTSAQKNPTAFYLCASSISTVGHGYTFGSGTRLTVV.

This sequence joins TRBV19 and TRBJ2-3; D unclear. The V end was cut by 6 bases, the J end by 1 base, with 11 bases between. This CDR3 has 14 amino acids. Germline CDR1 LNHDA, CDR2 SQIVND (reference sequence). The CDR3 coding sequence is TGTGCCAGTAGGAAGAACAAAGGCACAGATACGCAGTATTTT. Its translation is CASRKNKGTDTQYF.

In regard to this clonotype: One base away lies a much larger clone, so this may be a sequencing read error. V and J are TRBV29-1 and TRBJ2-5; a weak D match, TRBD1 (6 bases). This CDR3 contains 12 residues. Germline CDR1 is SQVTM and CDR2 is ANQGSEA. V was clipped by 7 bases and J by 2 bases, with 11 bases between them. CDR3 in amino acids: CSAQGRQETQYF. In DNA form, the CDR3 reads TGCAGCGCTCAGGGGCGACAAGAGACCCAGTACTTC.

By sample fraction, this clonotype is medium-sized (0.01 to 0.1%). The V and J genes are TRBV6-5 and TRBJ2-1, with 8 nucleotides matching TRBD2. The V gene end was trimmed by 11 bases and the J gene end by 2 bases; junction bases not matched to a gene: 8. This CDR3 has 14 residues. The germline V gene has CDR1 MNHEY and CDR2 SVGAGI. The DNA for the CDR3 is TGTGCCGCGGGGGGAAGCGGGCCCTACAATGAGCAGTTCTTC. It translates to CAAGGSGPYNEQFF.

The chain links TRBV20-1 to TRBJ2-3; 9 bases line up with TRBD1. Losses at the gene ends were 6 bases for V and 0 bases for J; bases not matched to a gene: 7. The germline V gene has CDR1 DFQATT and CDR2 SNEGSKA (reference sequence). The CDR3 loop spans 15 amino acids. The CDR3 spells CSAPDRGTSTDTQYF. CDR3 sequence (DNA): TGCAGTGCCCCTGACAGGGGGACTAGCACAGATACGCAGTATTTT.

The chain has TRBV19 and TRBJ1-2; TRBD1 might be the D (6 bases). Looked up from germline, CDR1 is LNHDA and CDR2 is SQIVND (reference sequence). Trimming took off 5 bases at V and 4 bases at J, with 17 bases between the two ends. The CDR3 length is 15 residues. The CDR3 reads CASSSRDMDRYGYTF. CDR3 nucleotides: TGTGCCAGTAGTTCCCGGGACATGGACCGCTATGGCTACACCTTC.

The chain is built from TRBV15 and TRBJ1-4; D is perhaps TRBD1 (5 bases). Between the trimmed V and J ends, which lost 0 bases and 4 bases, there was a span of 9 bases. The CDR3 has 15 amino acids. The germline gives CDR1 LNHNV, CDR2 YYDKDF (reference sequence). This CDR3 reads CATSREGTDNEKLFF. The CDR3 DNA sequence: TGTGCCACCAGCAGAGAGGGGACCGATAATGAAAAACTGTTTTTT.

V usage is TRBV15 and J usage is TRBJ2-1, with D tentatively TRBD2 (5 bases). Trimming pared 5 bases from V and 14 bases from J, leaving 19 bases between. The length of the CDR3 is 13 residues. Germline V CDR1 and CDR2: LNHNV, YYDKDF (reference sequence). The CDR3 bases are TGTGCCACCAGCTCATTAGGGTCCTCGGGGAAGTTCTTC. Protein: CATSSLGSSGKFF.

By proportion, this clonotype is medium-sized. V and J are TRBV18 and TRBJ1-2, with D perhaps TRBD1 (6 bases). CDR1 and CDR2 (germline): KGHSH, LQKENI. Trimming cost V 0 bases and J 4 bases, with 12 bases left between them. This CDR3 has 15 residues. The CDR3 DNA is TGTGCCAGCTCACCACCACAGGGCCAACTCTATGGCTACACCTTC. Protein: CASSPPQGQLYGYTF.

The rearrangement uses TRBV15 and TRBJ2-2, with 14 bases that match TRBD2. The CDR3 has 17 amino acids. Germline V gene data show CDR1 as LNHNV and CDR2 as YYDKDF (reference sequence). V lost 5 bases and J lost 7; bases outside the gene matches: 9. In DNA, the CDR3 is TGTGCCACCAGCGGACCGACTAGCGGGAGGGACAACGGGGAGCTGTTTTTT. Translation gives CATSGPTSGRDNGELFF.

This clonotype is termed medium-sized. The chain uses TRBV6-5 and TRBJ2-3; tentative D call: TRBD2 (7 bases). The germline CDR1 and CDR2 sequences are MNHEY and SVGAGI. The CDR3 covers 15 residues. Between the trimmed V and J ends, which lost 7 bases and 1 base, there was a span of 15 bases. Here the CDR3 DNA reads TGTGCCAGCAACCAAGGGGGGGGGGGCACAGATACGCAGTATTTT. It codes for CASNQGGGGTDTQYF.

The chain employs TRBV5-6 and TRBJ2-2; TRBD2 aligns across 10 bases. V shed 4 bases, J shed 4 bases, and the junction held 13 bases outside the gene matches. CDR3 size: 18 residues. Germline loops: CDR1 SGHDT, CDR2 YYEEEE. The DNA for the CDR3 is TGTGCCAGCAGCCTAGTGGGGGGACTAGCGAGACGCACCGGGGAGCTGTTTTTT. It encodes CASSLVGGLARRTGELFF.

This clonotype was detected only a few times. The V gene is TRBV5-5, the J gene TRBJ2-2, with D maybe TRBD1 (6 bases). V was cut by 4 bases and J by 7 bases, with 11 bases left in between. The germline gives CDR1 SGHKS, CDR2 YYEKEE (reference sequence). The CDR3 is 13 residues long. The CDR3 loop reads CASSVWTDGELFF. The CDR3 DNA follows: TGTGCCAGCAGCGTATGGACAGACGGGGAGCTGTTTTTT.